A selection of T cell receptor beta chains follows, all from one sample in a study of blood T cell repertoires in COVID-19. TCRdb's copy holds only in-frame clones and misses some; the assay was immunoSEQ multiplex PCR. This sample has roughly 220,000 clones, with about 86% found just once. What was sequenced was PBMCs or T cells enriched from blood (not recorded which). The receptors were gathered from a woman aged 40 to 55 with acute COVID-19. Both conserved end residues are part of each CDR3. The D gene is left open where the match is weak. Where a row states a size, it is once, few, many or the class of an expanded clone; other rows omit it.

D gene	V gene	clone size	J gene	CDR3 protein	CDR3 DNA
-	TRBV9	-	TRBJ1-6	CASSSYRDNSPLHF	TGTGCCAGCAGCTCGTACAGAGATAATTCACCCCTCCACTTT
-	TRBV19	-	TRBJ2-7	CASTIRGKNSEQYF	TGTGCCAGTACCATCCGGGGTAAGAACAGCGAGCAGTACTTC
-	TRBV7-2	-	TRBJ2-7	CASSSGFLYEQYF	TGTGCCAGCAGTTCGGGATTCTTGTACGAGCAGTACTTC
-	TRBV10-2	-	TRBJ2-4	CASSETGSLAKNIQYF	TGCGCCAGCAGTGAAACAGGGTCCCTAGCCAAAAACATTCAGTACTTC
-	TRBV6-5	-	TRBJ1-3	CASRENSGNTIYF	TGTGCCAGCAGAGAGAACTCTGGAAACACCATATATTTT
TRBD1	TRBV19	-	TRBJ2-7	CASTPSGTGGLEQYF	TGTGCCAGTACTCCCAGCGGGACAGGGGGCCTCGAGCAGTACTTC
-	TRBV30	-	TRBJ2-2	CAWDTGTSGELFF	TGTGCCTGGGACACAGGGACCTCCGGGGAGCTGTTTTTT
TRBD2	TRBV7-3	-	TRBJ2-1	CASSRSGTSGRIEQFF	TGTGCCAGCAGCCGATCCGGGACTAGCGGGAGAATTGAGCAGTTCTTC
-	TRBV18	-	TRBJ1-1	CASSPQGETEAFF	TGTGCCAGCTCACCACAGGGGGAAACTGAAGCTTTCTTT
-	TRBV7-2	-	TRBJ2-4	CASSPVAKNIQYF	TGTGCCAGCAGCCCGGTAGCCAAAAACATTCAGTACTTC
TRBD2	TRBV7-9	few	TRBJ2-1	CASSPLAGDVNEQFF	TGTGCCAGCAGCCCTTTAGCGGGAGACGTAAATGAGCAGTTCTTC
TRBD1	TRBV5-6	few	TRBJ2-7	CASSLFGTGGNEQYF	TGTGCCAGCAGCTTGTTCGGGACAGGGGGAAACGAGCAGTACTTC
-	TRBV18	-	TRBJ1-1	CASSPPANTEAFF	TGTGCCAGCTCACCACCGGCGAACACTGAAGCTTTCTTT
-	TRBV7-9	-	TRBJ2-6	CASSLGWWRYSGANVLTF	TGTGCCAGCAGCTTAGGATGGTGGCGGTACTCTGGGGCCAACGTCCTGACTTTC
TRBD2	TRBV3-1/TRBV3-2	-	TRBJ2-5	CASSQAQGLAEGETQYF	TGTGCCAGCAGCCAAGCACAAGGACTAGCGGAGGGGGAGACCCAGTACTTC
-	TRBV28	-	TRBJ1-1	CASSTEYTEAFF	TGTGCCAGCAGCACAGAGTACACTGAAGCTTTCTTT
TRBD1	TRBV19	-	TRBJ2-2	CASTIQGANTGELFF	TGTGCCAGTACAATACAGGGGGCGAACACCGGGGAGCTGTTTTTT
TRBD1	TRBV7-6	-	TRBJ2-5	CASSFYLRGQGIETQYF	TGTGCCAGCAGCTTCTACCTTAGGGGACAGGGGATCGAGACCCAGTACTTC
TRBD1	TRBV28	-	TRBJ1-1	CASSSRDRGLDEAFF	TGTGCCAGCAGTTCCCGGGACAGGGGTTTGGATGAAGCTTTCTTT
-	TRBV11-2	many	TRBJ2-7	CASSLVISYEQYF	TGTGCCAGCAGCTTAGTCATCTCCTACGAGCAGTACTTC
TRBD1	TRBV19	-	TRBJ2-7	CASSGGRGRGTSYEQYF	TGTGCCAGTAGTGGGGGTCGGGGCAGGGGGACCTCCTACGAGCAGTACTTC
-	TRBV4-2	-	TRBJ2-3	CASSSGMVYGTQYF	TGTGCCAGCAGTTCAGGGATGGTATATGGTACGCAGTATTTT
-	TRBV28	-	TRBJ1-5	CASKLSNQPQHF	TGTGCCAGCAAGCTCAGCAATCAGCCCCAGCATTTT
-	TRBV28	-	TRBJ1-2	CASSSTKNGYGYTF	TGTGCCAGCAGTTCAACCAAGAACGGCTATGGCTACACCTTC
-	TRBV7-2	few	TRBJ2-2	CASRPGSLRSGELFF	TGTGCCAGCAGACCCGGCTCCTTGCGGTCCGGGGAGCTGTTTTTT
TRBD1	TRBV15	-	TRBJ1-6	CATSERTGATPLHF	TGTGCCACCAGCGAGCGTACAGGGGCAACACCCCTCCACTTT
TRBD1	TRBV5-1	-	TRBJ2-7	CASSLGGTGNTYEQYF	TGCGCCAGCAGCTTGGGGGGGACAGGCAATACCTACGAGCAGTACTTC
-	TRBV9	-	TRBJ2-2	CASSVQGSGELFF	TGTGCCAGCAGCGTTCAGGGGTCCGGGGAGCTGTTTTTT
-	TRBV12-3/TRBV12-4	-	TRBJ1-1	CASSTTVEAFF	TGTGCCAGCAGTACGACAGTTGAAGCTTTCTTT
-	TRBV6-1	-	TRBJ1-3	CASSEWIGTSPGNTIYF	TGTGCCAGCAGTGAATGGATAGGGACATCTCCTGGAAACACCATATATTTT
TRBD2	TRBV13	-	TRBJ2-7	CASSPGLAEPKQYF	TGTGCCAGCAGCCCAGGACTAGCGGAGCCTAAGCAGTACTTC
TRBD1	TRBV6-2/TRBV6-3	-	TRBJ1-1	CASSKGATNTEAFF	TGTGCCAGCAGCAAGGGGGCGACGAACACTGAAGCTTTCTTT
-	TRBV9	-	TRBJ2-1	CASSVGASSYNEQFF	TGTGCCAGCAGCGTAGGAGCAAGCTCCTACAATGAGCAGTTCTTC
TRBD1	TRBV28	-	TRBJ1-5	CASSRDRGHKQPQHF	TGTGCCAGCAGCCGGGACAGGGGGCACAAACAGCCCCAGCATTTT
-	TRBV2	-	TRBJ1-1	CASVSGGGTEAFF	TGTGCCAGCGTCTCGGGAGGGGGCACTGAAGCTTTCTTT
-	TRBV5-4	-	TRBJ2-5	CASSLLPIETQYF	TGTGCCAGCAGCCTCCTACCTATCGAGACCCAGTACTTC
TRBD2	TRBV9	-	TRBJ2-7	CASSEGPSGSWYEQYF	TGTGCCAGCAGCGAGGGCCCTAGCGGGAGCTGGTACGAGCAGTACTTC
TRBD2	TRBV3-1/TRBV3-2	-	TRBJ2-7	CASSKAGGTGEQYF	TGTGCCAGCAGCAAAGCGGGGGGAACCGGGGAGCAGTACTTC
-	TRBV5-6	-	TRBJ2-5	CASSLGTVQETQYF	TGTGCCAGCAGCTTGGGGACAGTCCAAGAGACCCAGTACTTC
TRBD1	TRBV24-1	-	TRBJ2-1	CATSGDRGPGRGTYNEQFF	TGTGCCACCAGTGGAGACAGGGGGCCCGGGAGGGGAACCTACAATGAGCAGTTCTTC
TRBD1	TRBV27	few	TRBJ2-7	CASSWGTASYEQYF	TGTGCCAGCTCCTGGGGGACAGCTTCCTACGAGCAGTACTTC
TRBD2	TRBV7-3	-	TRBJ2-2	CASSSGTATGELFF	TGTGCCAGCAGTAGCGGGACGGCAACCGGGGAGCTGTTTTTT
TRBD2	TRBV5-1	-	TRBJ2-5	CASSSAGGPLETQYF	TGCGCCAGCAGCTCCGCGGGAGGGCCCTTGGAGACCCAGTACTTC
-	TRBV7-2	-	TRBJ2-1	CASSFQRTDNEQFF	TGTGCCAGCAGCTTCCAGAGGACAGACAATGAGCAGTTCTTC
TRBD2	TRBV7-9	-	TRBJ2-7	CTSSDGRVRSEQYF	TGTACATCCTCGGACGGGAGGGTACGCAGCGAGCAGTACTTC
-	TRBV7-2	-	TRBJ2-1	CASSLYVRDSYNEQFF	TGTGCCAGCAGCTTATACGTACGGGACTCCTACAATGAGCAGTTCTTC
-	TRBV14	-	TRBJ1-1	CASSQPGISGSGTEAFF	TGTGCCAGCAGCCAACCAGGGATATCGGGTAGCGGCACTGAAGCTTTCTTT
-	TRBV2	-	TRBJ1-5	CASSSGSYQPQHF	TGTGCCAGCAGTTCCGGGAGCTATCAGCCCCAGCATTTT
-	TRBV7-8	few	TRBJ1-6	CASSLGGTGPDSPLHF	TGTGCCAGCAGCTTAGGGGGAACAGGGCCAGATTCACCCCTCCACTTT
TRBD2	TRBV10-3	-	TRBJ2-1	CAISDGPSGHNEQFF	TGTGCCATCAGTGACGGGCCTAGCGGGCACAATGAGCAGTTCTTC
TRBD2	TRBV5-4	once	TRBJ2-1	CASSGGLAGRYEQFF	TGTGCCAGCAGCGGGGGACTAGCGGGAAGGTATGAGCAGTTCTTC
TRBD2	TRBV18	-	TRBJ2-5	CASSPPRLAKETQYF	TGTGCCAGCTCACCACCTAGACTAGCGAAAGAGACCCAGTACTTC
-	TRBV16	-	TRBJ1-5	CASSPSSGTQIVGNQPQHF	TGTGCCAGCAGCCCGTCATCCGGGACACAAATAGTGGGCAATCAGCCCCAGCATTTT